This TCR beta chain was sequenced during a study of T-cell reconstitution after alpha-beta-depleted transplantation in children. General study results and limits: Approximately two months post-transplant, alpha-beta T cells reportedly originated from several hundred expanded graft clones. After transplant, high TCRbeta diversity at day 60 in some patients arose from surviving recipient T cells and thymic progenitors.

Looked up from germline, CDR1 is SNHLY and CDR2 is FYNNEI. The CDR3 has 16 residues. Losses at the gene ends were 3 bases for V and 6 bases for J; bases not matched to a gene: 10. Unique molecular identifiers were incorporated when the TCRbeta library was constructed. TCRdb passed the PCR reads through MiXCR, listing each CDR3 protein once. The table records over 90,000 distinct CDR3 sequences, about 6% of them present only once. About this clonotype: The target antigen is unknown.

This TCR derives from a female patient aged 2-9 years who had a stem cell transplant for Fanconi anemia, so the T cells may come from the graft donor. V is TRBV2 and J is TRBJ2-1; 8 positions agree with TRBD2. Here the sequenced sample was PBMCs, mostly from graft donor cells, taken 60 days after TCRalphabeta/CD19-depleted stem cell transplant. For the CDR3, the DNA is TGTGCCAGCAGTGACACCGGACTAGCTCCCTTCAATGAGCAGTTCTTC. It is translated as CASSDTGLAPFNEQFF. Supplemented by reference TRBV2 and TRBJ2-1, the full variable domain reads EPEVTQTPSHQVTQMGQEVILRCVPISNHLYFYWYRQILGQKVEFLVSFYNNEISEKSEIFDDQFSVERPDGSNFTLKIRSTKLEDSAMYFCASSDTGLAPFNEQFFGPGTRLTVL.